These T cell receptor beta chains were read from a single sample in a study of shared clonotypes between healthy human individuals. Data came from immunoSEQ multiplex PCR; TCRdb stores just in-frame clones and leaves some out. Counted here are 2 million to 2.5 million clones, approximately 96% occurring once; the ten biggest clones make up more than 0.1%. Sample: naive CD4+ T cells sorted from blood. These receptors were taken from a man between 18 and 35 years old in good health. Each CDR3 is given with its conserved first and last residue. The order of the fields is D gene, V gene, clone size, J gene, CDR3 protein, CDR3 DNA. D genes are given only for firm matches. Clone size is given for some rows only: seen once, a few or many times, or a class if the clone is expanded.

D gene: -
V gene: TRBV6-1
clone size: -
J gene: TRBJ2-2
CDR3 protein: CASSERGGELFF
CDR3 DNA: TGTGCCAGCAGTGAACGGGGCGGGGAGCTGTTTTTT

D gene: TRBD1
V gene: TRBV5-1
clone size: -
J gene: TRBJ2-1
CDR3 protein: CASSSGTGDYNEQFF
CDR3 DNA: TGCGCCAGCAGCTCCGGGACAGGGGACTACAATGAGCAGTTCTTC

D gene: -
V gene: TRBV18
clone size: -
J gene: TRBJ1-1
CDR3 protein: CASSPPSWDTEAFF
CDR3 DNA: TGTGCCAGCTCACCGCCTAGTTGGGACACTGAAGCTTTCTTT

D gene: -
V gene: TRBV30
clone size: -
J gene: TRBJ1-4
CDR3 protein: CAWSERPNEKLFF
CDR3 DNA: TGTGCCTGGAGTGAGCGGCCTAATGAAAAACTGTTTTTT

D gene: TRBD1
V gene: TRBV30
clone size: -
J gene: TRBJ2-5
CDR3 protein: CAWSVGTGTETQYF
CDR3 DNA: TGTGCCTGGAGTGTAGGGACAGGGACAGAGACCCAGTACTTC

D gene: -
V gene: TRBV11-3
clone size: -
J gene: TRBJ2-2
CDR3 protein: CASSLGSGELFF
CDR3 DNA: TGTGCCAGCAGCTTGGGAAGCGGGGAGCTGTTTTTT

D gene: TRBD2
V gene: TRBV7-8
clone size: -
J gene: TRBJ2-5
CDR3 protein: CASSPLSGGASGTQYF
CDR3 DNA: TGTGCCAGCAGCCCTCTTAGCGGGGGGGCCAGTGGGACCCAGTACTTC

D gene: TRBD1
V gene: TRBV30
clone size: -
J gene: TRBJ2-3
CDR3 protein: CAWTPGQGLHDTQYF
CDR3 DNA: TGTGCCTGGACCCCGGGACAGGGGCTTCATGATACGCAGTATTTT

D gene: -
V gene: TRBV11-3
clone size: -
J gene: TRBJ1-1
CDR3 protein: CASSLKTNTEAFF
CDR3 DNA: TGTGCCAGCAGCTTAAAAACAAACACTGAAGCTTTCTTT

D gene: -
V gene: TRBV18
clone size: -
J gene: TRBJ2-7
CDR3 protein: CASSPFDSYEQYF
CDR3 DNA: TGTGCCAGCTCACCGTTCGACAGTTACGAGCAGTACTTC

D gene: -
V gene: TRBV18
clone size: -
J gene: TRBJ2-2
CDR3 protein: CASSPQGLNTGELFF
CDR3 DNA: TGTGCCAGCTCACCGCAGGGGCTGAACACCGGGGAGCTGTTTTTT

D gene: -
V gene: TRBV10-3
clone size: once
J gene: TRBJ2-1
CDR3 protein: CAISLGNEQFF
CDR3 DNA: TGTGCCATCAGTCTAGGCAATGAGCAGTTCTTC

D gene: -
V gene: TRBV5-1
clone size: -
J gene: TRBJ1-3
CDR3 protein: CASSVTASSGNTIYF
CDR3 DNA: TGCGCCAGCAGTGTTACCGCTAGCTCTGGAAACACCATATATTTT

D gene: TRBD1
V gene: TRBV30
clone size: -
J gene: TRBJ1-2
CDR3 protein: CAWSRDSGYGYTF
CDR3 DNA: TGTGCCTGGAGTAGGGACAGCGGCTATGGCTACACCTTC

D gene: -
V gene: TRBV28
clone size: -
J gene: TRBJ2-6
CDR3 protein: CASSSISGANVLTF
CDR3 DNA: TGTGCCAGCAGTTCCATTTCTGGGGCCAACGTCCTGACTTTC

D gene: -
V gene: TRBV27
clone size: -
J gene: TRBJ2-7
CDR3 protein: CASSFGRGNEQYF
CDR3 DNA: TGTGCCAGCAGTTTTGGGAGGGGGAACGAGCAGTACTTC

D gene: -
V gene: TRBV6-5
clone size: -
J gene: TRBJ1-2
CDR3 protein: CASTQSKNYGYTF
CDR3 DNA: TGTGCCAGCACCCAATCAAAGAACTATGGCTACACCTTC

D gene: -
V gene: TRBV2
clone size: -
J gene: TRBJ1-4
CDR3 protein: CASSEEGRTEKLFF
CDR3 DNA: TGTGCCAGCAGTGAAGAGGGTCGTACCGAAAAACTGTTTTTT

D gene: TRBD1
V gene: TRBV6-5
clone size: -
J gene: TRBJ1-1
CDR3 protein: CASNHRGGNTEAFF
CDR3 DNA: TGTGCCAGCAATCACAGGGGCGGGAACACTGAAGCTTTCTTT

D gene: -
V gene: TRBV21-1
clone size: -
J gene: TRBJ1-2
CDR3 protein: CASSKALWADQQRWGYTF
CDR3 DNA: TGTGCCAGCAGCAAAGCATTGTGGGCAGATCAACAACGGTGGGGCTACACCTTC

D gene: -
V gene: TRBV4-1
clone size: -
J gene: TRBJ2-2
CDR3 protein: CASSQGPGAEVGELFF
CDR3 DNA: TGCGCCAGCAGCCAAGGCCCGGGGGCCGAGGTCGGGGAGCTGTTTTTT

D gene: TRBD2
V gene: TRBV11-2
clone size: -
J gene: TRBJ2-7
CDR3 protein: CASSRTSGGVSYEQYF
CDR3 DNA: TGTGCCAGCAGTAGGACTAGCGGGGGTGTCTCCTACGAGCAGTACTTC

D gene: -
V gene: TRBV11-1
clone size: -
J gene: TRBJ2-7
CDR3 protein: CASSPSPVVSYEQYF
CDR3 DNA: TGTGCCAGCAGCCCCTCCCCGGTCGTTTCCTACGAGCAGTACTTC

D gene: -
V gene: TRBV2
clone size: -
J gene: TRBJ1-1
CDR3 protein: CASSPRGGKNTEAFF
CDR3 DNA: TGTGCCAGCAGCCCTCGGGGCGGAAAGAACACTGAAGCTTTCTTT

D gene: -
V gene: TRBV6-5
clone size: -
J gene: TRBJ2-3
CDR3 protein: CASAGGRLGTDTQYF
CDR3 DNA: TGTGCCAGCGCCGGGGGGCGTCTCGGCACAGATACGCAGTATTTT

D gene: -
V gene: TRBV15
clone size: -
J gene: TRBJ2-3
CDR3 protein: CATRGGESTDTQYF
CDR3 DNA: TGTGCCACCAGGGGGGGTGAAAGCACAGATACGCAGTATTTT

D gene: TRBD1
V gene: TRBV28
clone size: -
J gene: TRBJ2-7
CDR3 protein: CASHRGQGAREQYF
CDR3 DNA: TGTGCCAGCCACCGCGGACAGGGGGCGCGCGAGCAGTACTTC

D gene: -
V gene: TRBV4-1
clone size: -
J gene: TRBJ1-6
CDR3 protein: CASSQEWTQNSPLHF
CDR3 DNA: TGCGCCAGCAGCCAAGAGTGGACACAGAATTCACCCCTCCACTTT

D gene: -
V gene: TRBV11-2
clone size: -
J gene: TRBJ1-1
CDR3 protein: CASSLAGGNTEAFF
CDR3 DNA: TGTGCCAGCAGCTTGGCGGGGGGGAACACTGAAGCTTTCTTT

D gene: -
V gene: TRBV5-1
clone size: -
J gene: TRBJ1-4
CDR3 protein: CASSWGDGKLFF
CDR3 DNA: TGCGCCAGCAGCTGGGGGGATGGAAAACTGTTTTTT

D gene: TRBD1
V gene: TRBV6-5
clone size: -
J gene: TRBJ2-5
CDR3 protein: CASSLTGGQTQYF
CDR3 DNA: TGTGCCAGCAGTTTAACAGGGGGGCAGACCCAGTACTTC

D gene: -
V gene: TRBV7-6
clone size: -
J gene: TRBJ2-7
CDR3 protein: CASSPQASSGGYEQYF
CDR3 DNA: TGTGCCAGCAGCCCTCAAGCATCAAGCGGCGGGTACGAGCAGTACTTC

D gene: -
V gene: TRBV5-1
clone size: -
J gene: TRBJ2-2
CDR3 protein: CASSALRPGELFF
CDR3 DNA: TGCGCCAGCAGCGCCCTCCGCCCCGGGGAGCTGTTTTTT

D gene: -
V gene: TRBV6-5
clone size: -
J gene: TRBJ1-6
CDR3 protein: CASSYGDDNSPLHF
CDR3 DNA: TGTGCCAGCAGTTACGGTGACGATAATTCACCCCTCCACTTT

D gene: TRBD2
V gene: TRBV9
clone size: once
J gene: TRBJ2-1
CDR3 protein: CASSGSLAGGNEQFF
CDR3 DNA: TGTGCCAGCAGCGGTTCACTAGCGGGGGGTAATGAGCAGTTCTTC

D gene: -
V gene: TRBV7-2
clone size: -
J gene: TRBJ2-3
CDR3 protein: CASSLVGGPRTRDTQYF
CDR3 DNA: TGTGCCAGCAGCTTAGTTGGAGGCCCTAGGACCAGAGATACGCAGTATTTT

D gene: TRBD2
V gene: TRBV7-2
clone size: once
J gene: TRBJ2-3
CDR3 protein: CASSLVSSGKSTDTQYF
CDR3 DNA: TGTGCCAGCAGCTTGGTATCTAGCGGGAAGAGCACAGATACGCAGTATTTT

D gene: TRBD1
V gene: TRBV7-8
clone size: -
J gene: TRBJ2-3
CDR3 protein: CASSARDRETDTQYF
CDR3 DNA: TGTGCCAGCAGCGCCCGGGACAGGGAAACAGATACGCAGTATTTT

D gene: -
V gene: TRBV13
clone size: -
J gene: TRBJ1-1
CDR3 protein: CASSLPGAAFF
CDR3 DNA: TGTGCCAGCAGCTTACCAGGCGCAGCTTTCTTT

D gene: -
V gene: TRBV19
clone size: -
J gene: TRBJ1-2
CDR3 protein: CASSGGNPNYGYTF
CDR3 DNA: TGTGCCAGTAGTGGCGGCAACCCCAACTATGGCTACACCTTC